Each of the 18 T cell receptor beta chains below was sequenced from the same sample in a study of molecular identifiers for immune sequencing clone quantification. TCRdb reanalysed the PCR reads using MiXCR and keeps one entry per CDR3 protein. The table records around 480,000 distinct CDR3 sequences, about a fifth of them present only once. Source material: naive CD8+ T cells from blood, with Jurkat cell RNA spiked in. The subset is: FACS-sorted CD8+CD4-CCR7+CD45RA+ naive T cells. These receptors were collected from a human donor in good health. Some libraries in this study had Jurkat cell RNA spiked in.

This clonotype has only a few counts. The chain has TRBV12-3 or TRBV12-4 and TRBJ1-1; TRBD1 agrees at 9 bases. The V and J ends lost 6 bases and 5 bases, in that order; junction bases with no gene match: 10. The CDR3 length is 15 residues. Here the CDR3 reads CASSRSGTGLTEAFF. The CDR3 nucleotides are TGTGCCAGCAGCCGTTCTGGGACAGGGCTAACTGAAGCTTTCTTT.

This clonotype was detected many times. The rearrangement joins TRBV4-3 to TRBJ2-3; 8 nucleotides align to TRBD2. After removal of 0 bases from V and 7 bases from J, the junction contained 9 bases not matched to a gene. This CDR3 region has 16 residues. The germline V gene encodes CDR1 LGHNA and CDR2 YSLEER. The CDR3 protein is CASSQDSGDSTNTQYF. The CDR3 DNA reads TGCGCCAGCAGCCAAGATAGCGGGGACTCGACAAATACGCAGTATTTT.

The chain couples TRBV19 to TRBJ1-5; D gene unclear. Deletions cut 8 bases from V and 0 bases from J, with 11 bases between. The CDR3 sequence is 14 residues long. From germline, CDR1 is LNHDA and CDR2 SQIVND (reference sequence). CDR3 in amino acids: CASVSGFSNQPQHF. In DNA form, the CDR3 reads TGTGCCAGTGTTTCGGGGTTTAGCAATCAGCCCCAGCATTTT.

V and J are TRBV23-1 and TRBJ1-5; no firm D call. TRBV23-1 is recorded as an ORF, its role being uncertain. Trimming left V 2 bases short and J 2 bases short, with 4 bases between. The CDR3 has 13 residues. CDR3 sequence: CASSQQGNQPQHF. The DNA of the CDR3 is TGCGCCAGCAGTCAACAGGGCAATCAGCCCCAGCATTTT.

This clonotype has just a few counts. The chain is built from TRBV28 and TRBJ1-5; TRBD1 might be the D (5 bases). Trimming pared 8 bases from V and 0 bases from J, leaving 8 bases between. CDR1 and CDR2 (germline): MDHEN, SYDVKM. The length of the CDR3 is 13 residues. The CDR3 sequence is CASFDSSNQPQHF. For the CDR3, the DNA is TGTGCCAGCTTCGACAGTAGCAATCAGCCCCAGCATTTT. Using reference TRBV28 and TRBJ1-5 for the parts outside the CDR3, the full variable domain is DVKVTQSSRYLVKRTGEKVFLECVQDMDHENMFWYRQDPGLGLRLIYFSYDVKMKEKGDIPEGYSVSREKKERFSLILESASTNQTSMYLCASFDSSNQPQHFGDGTRLSIL.

Details on this clonotype: With a much larger clone just one base away, this may be a read error. The chain employs TRBV7-3 and TRBJ1-4, with D possibly matching TRBD1 (5 bases). CDR3 size: 17 residues. Germline loops: CDR1 SGHTA, CDR2 FQGTGA. As DNA, the CDR3 is TGTGCCTGCAGTTCGACGGGAACCGGGGCCTATAATGAAAAACTGTTTTTT. Translation: CACSSTGTGAYNEKLFF. The full variable domain, with the rest looked up from reference TRBV7-3 and TRBJ1-4, is GAGVSQTPSNKVTEKGKYVELRCDPISGHTALYWYRQSLGQGPEFLIYFQGTGAADDSGLPNDRFFAVRPEGSVSTLKIQRTERGDSAVYLCACSSTGTGAYNEKLFFGSGTQLSVL.

V is TRBV4-3 and J is TRBJ2-7, with D unclear. The germline CDR1 and CDR2 sequences are LGHNA and YSLEER. Trimming took 1 base from V and 0 from J, leaving 10 bases between them. The CDR3 sequence is 15 residues long. The CDR3 loop reads CASSQGRSASYEQYF. For the CDR3, the DNA is TGCGCCAGCAGCCAAGGTCGCAGCGCCTCCTACGAGCAGTACTTC.

Details on this clonotype: This may come from a read error, since a much larger clone is one base off. The chain employs TRBV6-2 or TRBV6-3 and TRBJ1-5; the D gene is possibly TRBD1 (5 bases). This CDR3 has 14 amino acids. The germline V gene has CDR1 MNHEY and CDR2 SVGEGT. Trimming pared 2 bases from V and 5 bases from J, leaving 10 bases between. The CDR3 nucleotides read TGTGCCAGCAGTTACACAGGAATGGATCAGCCCCAGCATTTT. Translation gives CASSYTGMDQPQHF.

CDR3 loop: CASSIDLPGQGAGEQFF. DNA of the CDR3: TGTGCCAGTAGTATAGATCTCCCGGGACAGGGGGCCGGTGAGCAGTTCTTC. The V gene is TRBV19, the J gene TRBJ2-1, with TRBD1 identical over 12 bases. There are 17 residues in the CDR3. V shed 0 bases, J shed 9 bases, and the junction held 9 bases outside the gene matches. The germline V gene has CDR1 LNHDA and CDR2 SQIVND (reference sequence).

Here the CDR3 DNA reads TGTGCCACCGGACAGGGGGGCTATGGCTACACCTTC. This codes for CATGQGGYGYTF. V is TRBV12-3 or TRBV12-4 and J is TRBJ1-2; TRBD1 agrees at 10 bases. The CDR3 loop spans 12 amino acids. Trimming at V came to 10 bases and at J to 4 bases, leaving 3 bases not matched to a gene.

The chain recombines TRBV9 with TRBJ1-2, with D tentatively TRBD1 (6 bases). Germline V lookup: CDR1 SGDLS, CDR2 YYNGEE. This CDR3 comprises 15 residues. V lost 6 bases, J lost 0 bases, and 15 bases lay in between. CDR3 in amino acids: CASTETGNSNYGYTF. The CDR3, as DNA: TGTGCCAGCACCGAAACAGGGAACTCTAACTATGGCTACACCTTC.

This clonotype occurred a few times. The rearrangement links TRBV3-1 to TRBJ1-5, with D possibly TRBD1 on 5 matching bases. CDR3 length equals 15 residues. V lost 4 bases and J 3 bases, leaving 13 bases between the germline ends. The germline CDR1 and CDR2 sequences are LGHDT and YNNKEL (reference sequence). The CDR3 coding sequence is TGTGCCAGCAGCCTCGGCAGGGTGTCCAATCAGCCCCAGCATTTT. This sequence encodes CASSLGRVSNQPQHF.

In its sample, this clonotype was seen many times. The chain carries TRBV4-3 and TRBJ1-3, with a possible D match to TRBD1 (6 bases). The CDR3 has 17 amino acids. V was cut by 8 bases and J by 0 bases, with 20 bases left in between. Germline V gene lookup returns CDR1 LGHNA and CDR2 YSLEER. For the CDR3, the DNA is TGCGCCAGCGCCCAAAACCCAGGGGTCAGCTCTGGAAACACCATATATTTT. Its translation: CASAQNPGVSSGNTIYF.

As to this clonotype: A much larger clone sits a single nucleotide away, making a read error possible. J is TRBJ2-7 and V is TRBV5-1; D possibly corresponds to TRBD1 (5 bases). The length of the CDR3 is 13 residues. CDR1 SGHRS and CDR2 YFSETQ come from the germline V gene. CDR3 in amino acids: CASGLPDTYEQYF. In DNA form, the CDR3 reads TGCGCCAGCGGCTTGCCGGACACCTACGAGCAGTACTTC.

V usage is TRBV30 and J usage is TRBJ2-3; the match to TRBD2 covers 9 bases. This CDR3 has 15 residues. From germline, CDR1 is GTSNPN and CDR2 SVGIG (reference sequence). The ends lost 2 bases at V and 2 bases at J; junction bases unmatched: 5. CDR3 DNA sequence: TGTGCCTGGAGTATCAAGCGGGAGGCCACAGATACGCAGTATTTT. Translating it yields CAWSIKREATDTQYF.

In this sample, this clonotype turned up many times. The V call is TRBV28, the J call TRBJ2-7, with 9 bases that match TRBD2. This CDR3 has 16 residues. The germline gives CDR1 MDHEN, CDR2 SYDVKM. The trim removed 2 bases at V and 5 bases at J, leaving 10 bases unmatched. The CDR3 bases are TGTGCCAGCAGTTTAAGTTCCGGGACTAGCCGCAACGAGCAGTACTTC. Its translation is CASSLSSGTSRNEQYF.

This clonotype was counted many times. The J gene is TRBJ2-3, the V gene TRBV14; weak D call: TRBD2 (5 bases). The length of the CDR3 is 14 residues. Germline values: CDR1 SGHDN, CDR2 FVKESK. V was pared by 5 bases and J by 2 bases, with 11 bases between. CDR3 nucleotide sequence: TGTGCCAGCAGCTTCGAGGGTCTCACAGATACGCAGTATTTT. This gives the protein CASSFEGLTDTQYF.

The V gene is TRBV7-9, the J gene TRBJ1-2; D remains unclear. The length of the CDR3 is 15 residues. CDR1 and CDR2 from the germline V gene are SEHNR and FQNEAQ (reference sequence). The V end lost 2 bases, the J end lost 6 bases, and 16 bases lay between the germline ends. The CDR3 nucleotides are TGTGCCAGCAGCTTAACCGGGTCGGCGAGGAATGGCTACACCTTC. Protein product: CASSLTGSARNGYTF.